The TCR beta chain described here comes from a study of blood T cell repertoires in COVID-19. Study-wide context: Some COVID-19 samples were acute and others convalescent; all came from the United States, Italy and Spain. PBMCs, B-cell-depleted T cells, or T cells were the source of the cDNA or gDNA that made up the material.

Per the original methods: Estimation of nucleated cell counts was performed using reference gene primer amplification. Generated by immunoSEQ multiplex PCR, the TCRdb table keeps only in-frame clones and is missing some. The V and J calls and clone size are taken from that table; D and trimming were inferred from the DNA. The table has 150,000 to 200,000 clones, approximately 85% seen once. The CDR3 runs 14 residues. CDR1 LNHNV and CDR2 YYDKDF come from the germline V gene (reference sequence). Deletions cut 3 bases from V and 3 bases from J, with 9 bases between. The gene calls are TRBV15 and TRBJ1-5, with D perhaps matching TRBD1 (6 bases). The specimen sequenced was peripheral blood. The sequence was obtained from a woman aged 55-75 years with acute or convalescent COVID-19. The CDR3 loop reads CATSRTGSNQPQHF. CDR3 DNA sequence: TGTGCCACCAGCAGGACAGGTTCCAATCAGCCCCAGCATTTT.